Shown below are 24 T cell receptor beta chains from a single sample sequenced in a study of cytomegalovirus exposure and HLA in healthy donors. Assay used: immunoSEQ multiplex PCR; TCRdb lists only in-frame clones, some missing. The profile shows some 250,000 clones, about nine tenths of them singletons. Sample: PBMCs. These receptors came from a woman aged 25-40 years in good health and CMV-seronegative.

The table lists this clone with a few counts. V gene TRBV28 combines with J gene TRBJ1-2; D possibly corresponds to TRBD1 (6 bases). Trimming shortened V by 4 bases and J by 2 bases, and 23 bases separated the two germline ends. Germline lookup yields CDR1 MDHEN and CDR2 SYDVKM. This CDR3 has 18 amino acids. CDR3: CASSSPYMKGGMNYGYTF. The DNA for the CDR3 is TGTGCCAGCAGTTCGCCATATATGAAGGGGGGGATGAACTATGGCTACACCTTC.

This clone was observed a single time. The chain links TRBV5-4 to TRBJ2-7; TRBD2 aligns across 15 bases. J was trimmed by 6 bases and V by 3 bases; bases with no gene match: 1. This CDR3 is 14 amino acids long. Germline V gives CDR1 SGHNT, CDR2 YYREEE (reference sequence). DNA for the CDR3: TGTGCCAGCAGCTCGGGACTAGCGGGAGGCGAGCAGTACTTC. Protein: CASSSGLAGGEQYF.

This chain connects TRBV4-3 to TRBJ2-7; D tentatively reads TRBD1 or TRBD2 (5 bases each). In germline, CDR1 is LGHNA, CDR2 YSLEER. V shed 0 bases and J shed 5 bases, with 14 bases lying between them. This CDR3 comprises 15 residues. CDR3 in DNA: TGCGCCAGCAGCCAAGATCATCGAGGGGTGGACGAGCAGTACTTC. Its protein is CASSQDHRGVDEQYF.

This chain links TRBV27 with TRBJ2-1, with D hard to call. The CDR3 sequence is 14 residues long. Germline CDR1 and CDR2: MNHEY and SMNVEV (reference sequence). Deletions cut 3 bases from V and 0 bases from J, with 6 bases between. CDR3 region: CASSLSRSYNEQFF. For the CDR3, the DNA is TGTGCCAGCAGTTTGTCCCGCTCCTACAATGAGCAGTTCTTC.

The V call is TRBV12-1, the J call TRBJ2-7. TRBV12-1 is a listed pseudogene. The CDR3 sequence is 17 residues long. CDR3 sequence (DNA): TGTGCCAGCAGCTTTTGGCCAGCTGGGGGGCTCCCCTACGAGCAGTACTTC. Translating it yields CASSFWPAGGLPYEQYF.

The chain has TRBV11-2 and TRBJ2-2; no clear D. CDR3 size: 13 residues. Germline V gives CDR1 SGHAT, CDR2 FQNNGV. Trimming removed 5 bases at V and 0 bases at J, with 4 bases between. The CDR3 nucleotides read TGTGCCAGCAGCCCTACGAACACCGGGGAGCTGTTTTTT. It translates to CASSPTNTGELFF.

The J gene is TRBJ1-2, the V gene TRBV5-1; tentative D call: TRBD1 (5 bases). The length of the CDR3 is 16 residues. Germline V CDR1 and CDR2: SGHRS, YFSETQ. V gave up 3 bases and J gave up 0 bases, with 15 bases separating them. The CDR3 coding sequence is TGCGCCAGCAGCTACGTTACAGGACCATCTAACTATGGCTACACCTTC. Translating gives CASSYVTGPSNYGYTF. The full variable domain, its missing parts supplied by reference TRBV5-1 and TRBJ1-2, is KAGVTQTPRYLIKTRGQQVTLSCSPISGHRSVSWYQQTPGQGLQFLFEYFSETQRNKGNFPGRFSGRQFSNSRSEMNVSTLELGDSALYLCASSYVTGPSNYGYTFGSGTRLTVV.

The chain combines TRBV27 with TRBJ1-5; possibly TRBD1 for D (6 bases). The CDR3 sequence is 13 residues long. Trimming took 6 bases from V and 6 from J, leaving 12 bases between them. CDR1 is MNHEY and CDR2 is SMNVEV in the germline V gene (reference sequence). For the CDR3, the DNA is TGTGCCAGCAGGACAACAGGGAGTCAGCCCCAGCATTTT. It yields the protein CASRTTGSQPQHF.

This chain links TRBV2 with TRBJ1-3; 8 positions match TRBD1. Trimming cost V 6 bases and J 1 base; bases outside gene matches: 11. Germline V CDR1 and CDR2: SNHLY, FYNNEI. The CDR3 contains 17 residues. CDR3 in DNA: TGTGCCAGCAGAAGGATCGCGACAGGGGAATCTGGAAACACCATATATTTT. Protein product: CASRRIATGESGNTIYF. Full variable domain (outside the CDR3, taken from reference TRBV2 and TRBJ1-3): EPEVTQTPSHQVTQMGQEVILRCVPISNHLYFYWYRQILGQKVEFLVSFYNNEISEKSEIFDDQFSVERPDGSNFTLKIRSTKLEDSAMYFCASRRIATGESGNTIYFGEGSWLTVV.

The rearrangement uses TRBV29-1 and TRBJ2-7, with 10 bases matching TRBD1. The CDR3 is made up of 13 amino acids. Looked up from germline, CDR1 is SQVTM and CDR2 is ANQGSEA. Trimming at V came to 6 bases and at J to 5 bases, leaving 7 bases not matched to a gene. For the CDR3, the DNA is TGCAGCGTGCCCTCGACAGGGGGCAACGAGCAGTACTTC. Protein sequence: CSVPSTGGNEQYF.

The V and J genes are TRBV25-1 and TRBJ2-1, with 11 bases that match TRBD1. The V gene's germline CDR1 is MGHDK and CDR2 SYGVNS. The V and J ends lost 6 bases and 2 bases, in that order; junction bases with no gene match: 3. The CDR3 extends over 15 amino acids. The DNA for the CDR3 is TGTGCCAGCAGATCGGACAGGGGGCCCTACAATGAGCAGTTCTTC. Encoded protein: CASRSDRGPYNEQFF.

This chain joins TRBV29-1 and TRBJ2-7; D perhaps matches TRBD1 (6 bases). CDR1 and CDR2 from the germline V gene are SQVTM and ANQGSEA. The CDR3 loop spans 11 amino acids. V lost 7 bases and J 5 bases, leaving 12 bases between the germline ends. The DNA for the CDR3 is TGCAGCGCCCTACAGGGCAACGAGCAGTACTTC. Residues: CSALQGNEQYF.

The CDR3 is CSVPGTSGNTGELFF. CDR3 coding DNA: TGCAGCGTTCCCGGGACTAGTGGGAACACCGGGGAGCTGTTTTTT. The chain couples TRBV29-1 to TRBJ2-2; TRBD2 agrees at 8 bases. Germline values: CDR1 SQVTM, CDR2 ANQGSEA. Trimming took 5 bases from V and 1 from J; bases not matched to a gene: 6. The CDR3 has 15 amino acids.

The CDR3: CAISKTGMNTEAFF. The CDR3 region has the DNA TGTGCCATCAGTAAGACAGGCATGAACACTGAAGCTTTCTTT. This chain uses TRBV10-3 with TRBJ1-1, with a weak D call TRBD1 (6 bases). In germline, CDR1 is ENHRY, CDR2 SYGVKD. This CDR3 spans 14 amino acids. Trimming removed 5 bases at V and 0 bases at J, with 10 bases between.

CDR3 nucleotide sequence: TGCGCCAGCAGCTCGGAGGGGGTCGGGAATGAAAAACTGTTTTTT. This gives the protein CASSSEGVGNEKLFF. The V and J genes are TRBV5-1 and TRBJ1-4, with D possibly matching TRBD1 (6 bases). The CDR3 totals 15 residues. Trimming removed 3 bases at V and 5 bases at J, with 14 bases between. Germline CDR1 reads SGHRS; CDR2 reads YFSETQ.

The V gene is TRBV2, the J gene TRBJ1-5; 7 bases align to TRBD1. Trimming took 6 bases from V and 3 from J; bases not matched to a gene: 5. The V gene's germline CDR1 is SNHLY and CDR2 FYNNEI. The CDR3 consists of 14 residues. The CDR3 DNA sequence: TGTGCCAGCAGGGTTGGACAGGACAATCAGCCCCAGCATTTT. Translating gives CASRVGQDNQPQHF.

The chain joins TRBV7-2 to TRBJ2-7; 16 bases fit TRBD2. The CDR3 runs 18 residues. The V gene end was trimmed by 3 bases and the J gene end by 3 bases; junction bases not matched to a gene: 8. CDR1 SGHTA and CDR2 FQGNSA come from the germline V gene. The CDR3 bases are TGTGCCAGCAGCTTGGCGGGGACTAGCGGGAGGGCGTACTACGAGCAGTACTTC. It codes for CASSLAGTSGRAYYEQYF.

Worth noting for this clone: Additional DNA sequences in this sample encode the identical CDR3. J is TRBJ2-7 and V is TRBV27; 9 nucleotides match TRBD1. Trimming cost V 5 bases and J 6 bases; bases outside gene matches: 5. The CDR3 covers 13 residues. Germline CDR1 MNHEY, CDR2 SMNVEV (reference sequence). The CDR3 region has the DNA TGTGCCAGCAGTCCCGGGACAGGGCTCGAGCAGTACTTC. Translated, it gives CASSPGTGLEQYF.

The rearrangement uses TRBV27 and TRBJ2-7; TRBD2 aligns across 11 bases. J gave up 3 bases and V 6 bases, and 10 bases lay outside the gene matches. Germline CDR1 and CDR2: MNHEY and SMNVEV (reference sequence). CDR3 size: 16 residues. The CDR3 bases are TGTGCCAGCAGACGATATGCTGGGACTAGCGGCTACGAGCAGTACTTC. This sequence encodes CASRRYAGTSGYEQYF.

V and J are TRBV19 and TRBJ2-7; 7 positions match TRBD1. The CDR3 length is 14 residues. After removal of 6 bases from V and 2 bases from J, the junction contained 7 bases not matched to a gene. Per germline, CDR1 LNHDA and CDR2 SQIVND (reference sequence). The CDR3 region has the DNA TGTGCCAGTAGCCGACAGGGAAGGGCCTACGAGCAGTACTTC. Translated: CASSRQGRAYEQYF. The entire variable domain, with the rest obtained from reference TRBV19 and TRBJ2-7, is as follows: DGGITQSPKYLFRKEGQNVTLSCEQNLNHDAMYWYRQDPGQGLRLIYYSQIVNDFQKGDIAEGYSVSREKKESFPLTVTSAQKNPTAFYLCASSRQGRAYEQYFGPGTRLTVT.

V is TRBV4-1 and J is TRBJ1-2; D ambiguous. The CDR3 spans 15 residues. Germline-derived CDR1 and CDR2 are MGHRA and YSYEKL. The V gene lost 0 bases and the J gene lost 1 base, with 9 bases spanning the gap. In DNA form, the CDR3 reads TGCGCCAGCAGCCAAGATTACACGGGTAACTATGGCTACACCTTC. Translating gives CASSQDYTGNYGYTF.

J is TRBJ2-7 and V is TRBV10-3; tentatively, D is TRBD2 (5 bases). V lost 7 bases to trimming and J lost 5 bases, with 12 bases between them. The CDR3 runs 12 residues. Germline assignment: CDR1 ENHRY and CDR2 SYGVKD. Here the CDR3 DNA reads TGTGCCATCAAAGCGGACCGAGACGAGCAGTACTTC. It specifies CAIKADRDEQYF.

The V call is TRBV27, the J call TRBJ2-1; 12 nucleotides line up with TRBD2. The V and J ends lost 8 bases and 8 bases, in that order; junction bases with no gene match: 16. This CDR3 region has 17 residues. Germline V gives CDR1 MNHEY, CDR2 SMNVEV (reference sequence). CDR3 in amino acids: CASGELAGGTQRDEQFF. In DNA form, the CDR3 reads TGTGCCAGCGGAGAACTAGCGGGAGGAACCCAACGCGATGAGCAGTTCTTC.

The chain links TRBV27 to TRBJ2-2; D is unresolved. The CDR3 runs to 12 residues. In germline, CDR1 is MNHEY, CDR2 SMNVEV (reference sequence). V was cut by 5 bases and J by 6 bases, with 7 bases left in between. CDR3 residues: CASSPIPGELFF. DNA of the CDR3: TGTGCCAGCAGTCCCATCCCCGGGGAGCTGTTTTTT.